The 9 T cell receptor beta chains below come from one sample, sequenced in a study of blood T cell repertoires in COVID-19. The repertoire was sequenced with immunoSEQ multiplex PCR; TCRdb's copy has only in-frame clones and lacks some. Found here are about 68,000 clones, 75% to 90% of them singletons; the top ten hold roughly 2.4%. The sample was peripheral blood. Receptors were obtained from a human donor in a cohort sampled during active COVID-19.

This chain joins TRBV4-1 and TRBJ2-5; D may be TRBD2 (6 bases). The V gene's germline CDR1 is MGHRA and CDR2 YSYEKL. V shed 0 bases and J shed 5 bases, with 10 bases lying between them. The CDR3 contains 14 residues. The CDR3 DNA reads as TGCGCCAGCAGCCAAGATGGGAGGAGGGAGACCCAGTACTTC. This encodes CASSQDGRRETQYF.

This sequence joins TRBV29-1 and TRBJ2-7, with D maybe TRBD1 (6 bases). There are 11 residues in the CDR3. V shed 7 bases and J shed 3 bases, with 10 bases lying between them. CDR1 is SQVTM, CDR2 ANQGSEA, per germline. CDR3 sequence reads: CSAQGVYEQYF. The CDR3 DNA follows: TGCAGCGCACAGGGCGTCTACGAGCAGTACTTC.

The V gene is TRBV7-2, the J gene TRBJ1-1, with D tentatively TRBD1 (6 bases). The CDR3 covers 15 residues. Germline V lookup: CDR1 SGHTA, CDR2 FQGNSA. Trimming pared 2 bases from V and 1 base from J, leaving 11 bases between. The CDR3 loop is CASSLPGHSNTEAFF. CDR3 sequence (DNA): TGTGCCAGCAGCTTACCGGGACATTCGAACACTGAAGCTTTCTTT.

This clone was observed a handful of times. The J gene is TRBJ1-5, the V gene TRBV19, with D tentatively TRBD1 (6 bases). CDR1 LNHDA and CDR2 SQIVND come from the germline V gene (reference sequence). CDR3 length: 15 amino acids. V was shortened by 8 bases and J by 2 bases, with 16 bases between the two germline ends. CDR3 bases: TGTGCCAGTCTCCAGGGGAATGGTCGCAATCAGCCCCAGCATTTT. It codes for CASLQGNGRNQPQHF.

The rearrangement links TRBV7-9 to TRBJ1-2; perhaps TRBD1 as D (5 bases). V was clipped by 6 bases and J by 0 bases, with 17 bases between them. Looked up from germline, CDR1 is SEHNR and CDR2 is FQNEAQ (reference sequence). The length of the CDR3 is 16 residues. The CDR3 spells CASSQIGSTANYGYTF. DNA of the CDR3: TGTGCCAGCAGTCAAATTGGATCGACAGCTAACTATGGCTACACCTTC. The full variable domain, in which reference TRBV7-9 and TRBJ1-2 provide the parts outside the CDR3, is DTGVSQNPRHKITKRGQNVTFRCDPISEHNRLYWYRQTLGQGPEFLTYFQNEAQLEKSRLLSDRFSAERPKGSFSTLEIQRTEQGDSAMYLCASSQIGSTANYGYTFGSGTRLTVV.

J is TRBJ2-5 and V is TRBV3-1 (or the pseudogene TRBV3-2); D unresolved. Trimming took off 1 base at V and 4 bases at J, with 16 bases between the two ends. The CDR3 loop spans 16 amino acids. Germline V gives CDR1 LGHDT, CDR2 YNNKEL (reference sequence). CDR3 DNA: TGTGCCAGCAGCCAAGCTATATCGTCCCTAAGAGAGACCCAGTACTTC. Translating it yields CASSQAISSLRETQYF.

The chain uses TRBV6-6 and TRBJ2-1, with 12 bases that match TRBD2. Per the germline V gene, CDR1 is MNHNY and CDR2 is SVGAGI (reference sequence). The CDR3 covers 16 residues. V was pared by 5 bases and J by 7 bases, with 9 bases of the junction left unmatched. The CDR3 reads CASSVDGLAGSNEQFF. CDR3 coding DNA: TGTGCCAGCAGTGTTGATGGACTAGCGGGAAGTAATGAGCAGTTCTTC.

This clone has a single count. The CDR3 region is CASRSAGGGKTQYF. The CDR3 DNA follows: TGTGCCAGCAGAAGCGCAGGGGGCGGAAAGACCCAGTACTTC. The V and J genes are TRBV6-5 and TRBJ2-5; 8 bases are a match to TRBD1. Trimming took 6 bases from V and 6 from J; bases not matched to a gene: 9. Germline V CDR1 and CDR2: MNHEY, SVGAGI. This CDR3 region has 14 residues.

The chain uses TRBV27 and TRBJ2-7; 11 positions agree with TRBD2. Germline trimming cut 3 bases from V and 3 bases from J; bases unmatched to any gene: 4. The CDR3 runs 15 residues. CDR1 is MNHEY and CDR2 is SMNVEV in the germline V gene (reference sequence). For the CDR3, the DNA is TGTGCCAGCAGTTTCTTAGCGGGAGGGCTCTACGAGCAGTACTTC. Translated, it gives CASSFLAGGLYEQYF.